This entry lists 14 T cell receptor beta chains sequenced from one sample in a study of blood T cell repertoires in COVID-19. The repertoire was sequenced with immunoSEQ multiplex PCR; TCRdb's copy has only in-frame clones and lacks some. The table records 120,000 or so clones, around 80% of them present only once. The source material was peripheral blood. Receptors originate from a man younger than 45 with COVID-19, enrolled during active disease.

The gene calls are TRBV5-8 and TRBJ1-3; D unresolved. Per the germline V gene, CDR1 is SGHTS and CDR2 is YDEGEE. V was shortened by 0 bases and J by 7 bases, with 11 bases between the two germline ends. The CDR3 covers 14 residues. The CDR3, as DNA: TGTGCCAGCAGCTTGGCCGGCAGGTGGAACACCATATATTTT. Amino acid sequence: CASSLAGRWNTIYF.

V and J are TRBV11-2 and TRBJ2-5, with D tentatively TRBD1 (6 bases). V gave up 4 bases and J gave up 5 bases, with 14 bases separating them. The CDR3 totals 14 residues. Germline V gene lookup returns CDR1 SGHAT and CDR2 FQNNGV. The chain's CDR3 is CASSYTGIVETQYF. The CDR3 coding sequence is TGTGCCAGCAGCTACACAGGGATTGTCGAGACCCAGTACTTC.

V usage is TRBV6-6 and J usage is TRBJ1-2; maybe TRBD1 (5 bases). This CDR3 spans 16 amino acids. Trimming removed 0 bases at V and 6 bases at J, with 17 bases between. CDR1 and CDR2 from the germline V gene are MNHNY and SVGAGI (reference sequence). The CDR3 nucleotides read TGTGCCAGCAGTTACTCTTACCCTCAGGGATCGGATGGCTACACCTTC. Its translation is CASSYSYPQGSDGYTF.

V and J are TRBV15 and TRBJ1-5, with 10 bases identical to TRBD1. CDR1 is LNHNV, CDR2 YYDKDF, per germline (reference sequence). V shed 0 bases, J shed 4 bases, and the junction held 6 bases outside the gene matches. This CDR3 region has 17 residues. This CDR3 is CATSRDRDRGRNQPQHF. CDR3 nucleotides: TGTGCCACCAGCAGAGACCGGGACAGGGGTCGAAATCAGCCCCAGCATTTT.

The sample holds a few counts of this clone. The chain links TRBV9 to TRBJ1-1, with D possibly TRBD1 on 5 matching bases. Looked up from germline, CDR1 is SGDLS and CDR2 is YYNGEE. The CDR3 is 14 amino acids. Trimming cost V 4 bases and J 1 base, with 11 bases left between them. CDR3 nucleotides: TGTGCCAGCAGCCAAACGCAGGGGAACACTGAAGCTTTCTTT. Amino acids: CASSQTQGNTEAFF.

The CDR3 reads CASGPNTDTQYF. The CDR3 nucleotides are TGTGCTAGTGGGCCTAACACAGATACGCAGTATTTT. The V and J genes are TRBV12-5 and TRBJ2-3; D gene unclear. The germline V gene has CDR1 LGHNT and CDR2 FRNRAP. The CDR3 loop spans 12 amino acids. V was clipped by 6 bases and J by 2 bases, with 6 bases between them. The whole variable domain, remainder taken from reference TRBV12-5 and TRBJ2-3, is DARVTQTPRHKVTEMGQEVTMRCQPILGHNTVFWYRQTMMQGLELLAYFRNRAPLDDSGMPKDRFSAEMPDATLATLKIQPSEPRDSAVYFCASGPNTDTQYFGPGTRLTVL.

CDR3 DNA: TGTGCCAGCAGTTTCGACACGAACACTGAAGCTTTCTTT. Protein product: CASSFDTNTEAFF. This sequence joins TRBV12-3 or TRBV12-4 and TRBJ1-1; no clear D. This CDR3 is 13 amino acids long. Trimming pared 3 bases from V and 1 base from J, leaving 6 bases between.

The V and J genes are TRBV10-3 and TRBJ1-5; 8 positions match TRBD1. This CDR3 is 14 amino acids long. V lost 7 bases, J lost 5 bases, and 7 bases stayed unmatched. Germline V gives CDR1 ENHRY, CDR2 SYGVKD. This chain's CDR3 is CAIKAGQGDQPQHF. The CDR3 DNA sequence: TGTGCCATCAAGGCAGGACAGGGCGATCAGCCCCAGCATTTT.

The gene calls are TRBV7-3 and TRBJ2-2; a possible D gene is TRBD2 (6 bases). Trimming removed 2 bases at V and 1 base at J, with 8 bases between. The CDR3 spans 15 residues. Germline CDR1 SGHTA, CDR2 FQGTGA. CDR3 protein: CASSLSSENTGELFF. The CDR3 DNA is TGTGCCAGCAGCTTATCTAGCGAGAACACCGGGGAGCTGTTTTTT. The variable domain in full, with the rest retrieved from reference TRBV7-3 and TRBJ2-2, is GAGVSQTPSNKVTEKGKYVELRCDPISGHTALYWYRQSLGQGPEFLIYFQGTGAADDSGLPNDRFFAVRPEGSVSTLKIQRTERGDSAVYLCASSLSSENTGELFFGEGSRLTVL.

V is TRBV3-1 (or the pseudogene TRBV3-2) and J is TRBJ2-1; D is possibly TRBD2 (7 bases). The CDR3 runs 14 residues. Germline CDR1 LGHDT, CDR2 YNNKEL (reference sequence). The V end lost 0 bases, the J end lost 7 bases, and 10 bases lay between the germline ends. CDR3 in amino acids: CASSQEGGRNEQFF. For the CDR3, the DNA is TGTGCCAGCAGCCAAGAGGGGGGGCGGAATGAGCAGTTCTTC.

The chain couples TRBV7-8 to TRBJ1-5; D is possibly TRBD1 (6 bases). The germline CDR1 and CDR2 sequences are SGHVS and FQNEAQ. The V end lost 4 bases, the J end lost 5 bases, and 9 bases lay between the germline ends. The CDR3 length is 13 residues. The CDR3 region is CASSSGVDQPQHF. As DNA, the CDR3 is TGTGCCAGCAGCTCAGGGGTCGATCAGCCCCAGCATTTT.

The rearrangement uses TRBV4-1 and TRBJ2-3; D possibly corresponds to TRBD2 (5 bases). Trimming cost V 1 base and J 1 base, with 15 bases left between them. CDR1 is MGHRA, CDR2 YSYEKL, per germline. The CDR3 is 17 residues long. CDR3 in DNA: TGCGCCAGCAGCCAAGTTGCGCCACCGAGGGGCACAGATACGCAGTATTTT. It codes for CASSQVAPPRGTDTQYF.

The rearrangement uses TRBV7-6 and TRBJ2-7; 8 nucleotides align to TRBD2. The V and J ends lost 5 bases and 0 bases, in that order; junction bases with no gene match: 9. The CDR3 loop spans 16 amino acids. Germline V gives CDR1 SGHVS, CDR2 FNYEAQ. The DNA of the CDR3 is TGTGCCAGCAGCCCGCTCCCTAGCGGGCCCTCCTACGAGCAGTACTTC. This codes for CASSPLPSGPSYEQYF.

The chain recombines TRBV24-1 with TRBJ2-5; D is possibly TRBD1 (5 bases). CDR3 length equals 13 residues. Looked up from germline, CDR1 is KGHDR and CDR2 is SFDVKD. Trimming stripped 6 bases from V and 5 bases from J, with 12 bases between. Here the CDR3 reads CATSSRGSETQYF. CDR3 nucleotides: TGTGCCACCAGTTCTAGGGGATCGGAGACCCAGTACTTC.